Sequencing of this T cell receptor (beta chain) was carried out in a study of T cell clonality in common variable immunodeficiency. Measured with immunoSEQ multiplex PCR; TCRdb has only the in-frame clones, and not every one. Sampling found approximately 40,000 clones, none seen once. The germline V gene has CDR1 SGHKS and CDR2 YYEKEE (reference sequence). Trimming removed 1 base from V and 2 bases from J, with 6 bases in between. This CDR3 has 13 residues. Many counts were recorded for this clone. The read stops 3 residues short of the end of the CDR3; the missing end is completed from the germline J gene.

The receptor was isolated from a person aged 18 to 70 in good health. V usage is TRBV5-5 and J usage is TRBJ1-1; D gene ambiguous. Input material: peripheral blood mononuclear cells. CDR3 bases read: TGTGCCAGCAGCTTGCATCATAACACTGAA. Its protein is CASSLHHNTE. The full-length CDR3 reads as CASSLHHNTEAFF. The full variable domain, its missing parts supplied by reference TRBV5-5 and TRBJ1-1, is DAGVTQSPTHLIKTRGQQVTLRCSPISGHKSVSWYQQVLGQGPQFIFQYYEKEERGRGNFPDRFSARQFPNYSSELNVNALLLGDSALYLCASSLHHNTEAFFGQGTRLTVV.